This T cell receptor (beta chain) was documented in a study of blood T cell repertoires in COVID-19. The assay was immunoSEQ multiplex PCR, and TCRdb's table has in-frame clones only and misses some. In the table there are some 190,000 clones, around nine tenths of which are singletons. Trimming removed 2 bases from V and 4 bases from J, with 11 bases in between. This CDR3 has 14 residues. Germline loops: CDR1 LGHDT, CDR2 YNNKEL (reference sequence). The clonotype was recovered from a woman in her forties who had recovered from COVID-19. Sequencing was performed on peripheral blood. This chain uses TRBV3-1 (or the pseudogene TRBV3-2) with TRBJ1-2, with D possibly being TRBD1 (6 bases). In DNA, the CDR3 is TGTGCCAGCAGCCAAACCGGGACACCCTATGGCTACACCTTC. Residues: CASSQTGTPYGYTF.